The sequence of this T cell receptor beta chain was determined in a study of blood T cells in healthy people across ages. Notes on the study in general: Using unsorted PBMCs precluded a conclusive naive versus antigen-experienced comparison.

The second PCR ran roughly 6 to 11 cycles with a sample-barcoded 5' primer and J-beta primers. Each CDR3 protein is one row after TCRdb ran MiXCR on the 5' RACE reads. The data show 1.5 million to 2 million distinct CDR3 sequences, about 30% seen once. As concerns this clonotype: Antigen specificity is unknown.

This CDR3 region has 11 residues. Trimming took 11 bases from V and 3 from J, leaving 11 bases between them. The germline CDR1 and CDR2 sequences are MNHEY and SMNVEV (reference sequence). Per sample, at least 5 micrograms of total RNA were extracted. The chain links TRBV27 to TRBJ2-7, with a weak D call TRBD1 (6 bases). This sequence was found in a young woman in good health. Sequenced sample: blood. The CDR3 region is CAGTRIYEQYF. The CDR3 DNA reads TGTGCCGGGACAAGGATCTACGAGCAGTACTTC.